This TCR beta chain was obtained from a study of T cell responses to AZD1222 COVID-19 vaccine. Only in-frame clones appear in the TCRdb table, and some are missing; sequencing was by immunoSEQ multiplex PCR. The data show 110,000 or so clones, more than 70% seen once. Study conclusions and caveats: Only five to seven AZD1222 recipients were seropositive at baseline.

CDR1 and CDR2 from the germline V gene are LGHNA and YNFKEQ. The CDR3 is 14 residues long. V lost 0 bases, J lost 6 bases, and 11 bases lay in between. Note on this clone: Its antigen is currently unknown.

This sequence was found in an adult who received the AZD1222 COVID-19 vaccine. V and J are TRBV4-2 and TRBJ1-2; D possibly corresponds to TRBD1 (5 bases). This specimen consisted of peripheral blood, obtained 28 days after the second AZD1222 dose. Here the CDR3 DNA reads TGTGCCAGCAGCCAAGAGGATTCAGGGAATGGCTACACCTTC. It codes for CASSQEDSGNGYTF.